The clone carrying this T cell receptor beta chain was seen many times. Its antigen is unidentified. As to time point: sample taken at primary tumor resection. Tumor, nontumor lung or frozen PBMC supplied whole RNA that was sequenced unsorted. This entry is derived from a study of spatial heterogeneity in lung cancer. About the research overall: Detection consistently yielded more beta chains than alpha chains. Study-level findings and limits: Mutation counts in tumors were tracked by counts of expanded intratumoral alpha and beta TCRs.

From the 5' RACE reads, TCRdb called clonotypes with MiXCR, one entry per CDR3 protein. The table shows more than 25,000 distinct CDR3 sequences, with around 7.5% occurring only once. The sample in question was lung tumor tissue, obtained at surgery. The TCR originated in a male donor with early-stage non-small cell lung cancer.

The CDR3 loop reads CASSLSETQYF. DNA for the CDR3: TGTGCCAGCAGCTTAAGTGAGACCCAGTACTTC. The gene calls are TRBV7-2 and TRBJ2-5; D call uncertain. Germline loops: CDR1 SGHTA, CDR2 FQGNSA. This CDR3 has 11 residues. V gave up 2 bases and J gave up 5 bases, with 3 bases separating them.